Listed below are T cell receptor beta chains from one sample, sequenced in a study of shared clonotypes between healthy human individuals. The protocol was immunoSEQ multiplex PCR, while the TCRdb copy is restricted to in-frame clones and leaves out a portion. The table lists a few million clones, about 92% of them singletons, with 0.13% to 0.15% in the top ten. Sequences were obtained from naive CD4+ T cells sorted from blood. The receptors were sampled from a man between 18 and 29 years old in good health. CDR3s include the opening cysteine and the closing phenylalanine or tryptophan. D genes are given only for firm matches. Some rows mark clone size as missing; the rest say once, few, many or name a class of expanded clone.

v_call	j_call	d_call	clone_size	cdr3_aa	cdr3_nt
TRBV7-2	TRBJ2-5	TRBD1	NA	CASSGQGGETQYF	TGTGCCAGCAGCGGACAGGGGGGAGAGACCCAGTACTTC
TRBV5-4	TRBJ2-3	TRBD2	NA	CASSAAERGGIFDTQYF	TGTGCCAGCAGCGCTGCTGAGCGGGGGGGCATATTCGATACGCAGTATTTT
TRBV4-1	TRBJ2-1	NA	once	CASSQDAVDEQFF	TGCGCCAGCAGCCAAGATGCGGTTGACGAGCAGTTCTTC
TRBV14	TRBJ2-5	TRBD2	NA	CASSQGLVADQETQYF	TGTGCCAGCAGCCAGGGACTAGTCGCGGACCAAGAGACCCAGTACTTC
TRBV7-9	TRBJ2-1	TRBD2	NA	CASSPGTSGEQFF	TGTGCCAGCAGCCCCGGGACTAGCGGAGAGCAGTTCTTC
TRBV5-1	TRBJ2-3	TRBD2	NA	CASSLAVAGGGDTQYF	TGCGCCAGCAGCTTGGCGGTAGCGGGGGGTGGGGATACGCAGTATTTT
TRBV5-1	TRBJ1-1	TRBD1	NA	CASSLDRGGRNTEAFF	TGCGCCAGCAGCTTGGACAGGGGAGGGCGGAACACTGAAGCTTTCTTT
TRBV19	TRBJ1-4	NA	NA	CASTGPRLFEKLFF	TGTGCCAGTACCGGGCCCCGACTATTTGAAAAACTGTTTTTT
TRBV30	TRBJ1-3	NA	NA	CAWTPTLFSGNTIYF	TGTGCCTGGACCCCGACACTGTTTTCTGGAAACACCATATATTTT
TRBV6-5	TRBJ2-7	TRBD1	NA	CASSRTGGPYEQYF	TGTGCCAGCAGTCGGACAGGGGGCCCCTACGAGCAGTACTTC
TRBV7-9	TRBJ2-7	NA	NA	CASSFDKWNEQYF	TGTGCCAGCAGCTTTGATAAATGGAACGAGCAGTACTTC
TRBV10-3	TRBJ1-6	NA	NA	CAISELSTGTGGSPLHF	TGTGCCATCAGTGAGTTATCGACCGGGACCGGCGGTTCACCCCTCCACTTT
TRBV28	TRBJ1-5	NA	NA	CASRTDSTHNQPQHF	TGTGCCAGCAGGACCGACAGCACACACAATCAGCCCCAGCATTTT
TRBV2	TRBJ2-7	TRBD1	once	CASSVGQGAHEQYF	TGTGCCAGCAGTGTCGGGCAGGGGGCCCACGAGCAGTACTTC
TRBV5-1	TRBJ2-7	NA	NA	CASNRGDSAYEQYF	TGCGCCAGCAACCGGGGGGACAGCGCCTACGAGCAGTACTTC
TRBV7-8	TRBJ2-5	TRBD2	NA	CASSFAGLAGETQYF	TGTGCCAGCAGCTTCGCGGGACTAGCGGGGGAGACCCAGTACTTC
TRBV27	TRBJ1-6	NA	NA	CASSLTGTGPLHF	TGTGCCAGCAGTTTGACGGGGACGGGGCCCCTCCACTTT
TRBV6-6	TRBJ2-5	TRBD2	NA	CASSPAQAGGLGTQYF	TGTGCCAGCAGCCCGGCCCAAGCGGGGGGGCTCGGGACCCAGTACTTC
TRBV6-5	TRBJ2-2	TRBD2	NA	CASRGLAGSGELFF	TGTGCCAGCAGGGGACTAGCGGGGTCAGGGGAGCTGTTTTTT
TRBV18	TRBJ1-1	NA	NA	CASSSFSGLDTEAFF	TGTGCCAGCTCATCGTTCAGCGGGCTTGACACTGAAGCTTTCTTT
TRBV7-9	TRBJ1-3	TRBD1	NA	CASSLDRGGGNTIYF	TGTGCCAGCAGCTTGGACAGGGGTGGTGGAAACACCATATATTTT
TRBV10-2	TRBJ1-6	NA	NA	CASSAGGGISPLHF	TGCGCCAGCAGTGCCGGGGGAGGGATTTCACCCCTCCACTTT
TRBV5-6	TRBJ1-1	NA	NA	CASSLGRRTEAFF	TGTGCCAGCAGCTTGGGACGGAGGACTGAAGCTTTCTTT
TRBV7-2	TRBJ2-7	TRBD2	NA	CASSFTTGGPYEQYF	TGTGCCAGCAGCTTTACCACGGGAGGGCCCTACGAGCAGTACTTC
TRBV28	TRBJ2-5	NA	NA	CASSFQLGAYQETQYF	TGTGCCAGCAGTTTTCAATTAGGGGCGTACCAAGAGACCCAGTACTTC
TRBV5-1	TRBJ2-7	NA	NA	CASSLSGSQFYEQYF	TGCGCCAGCAGCCTTTCCGGGAGCCAGTTCTACGAGCAGTACTTC
TRBV11-2	TRBJ2-1	NA	NA	CASSLGLEVISYNEQFF	TGTGCCAGCAGCTTAGGATTAGAAGTCATATCCTACAATGAGCAGTTCTTC
TRBV5-1	TRBJ2-7	TRBD1	NA	CASSRTGFPYEQYF	TGCGCCAGCAGTCGGACAGGGTTCCCCTACGAGCAGTACTTC
TRBV5-8	TRBJ2-7	NA	NA	CASSLVRIRVSSYEQYF	TGTGCCAGCAGCTTGGTTAGAATCAGGGTATCCTCCTACGAGCAGTACTTC
TRBV2	TRBJ1-2	TRBD1	NA	CASSGLGQVYGYTF	TGTGCCAGCAGTGGACTGGGACAGGTCTATGGCTACACCTTC
TRBV5-6	TRBJ1-4	NA	once	CASVHYREKLFF	TGTGCCAGCGTCCACTACCGGGAAAAACTGTTTTTT
TRBV2	TRBJ2-7	TRBD2	NA	CASRDSSGGPYEQYF	TGTGCCAGCAGGGATTCTAGCGGGGGGCCCTACGAGCAGTACTTC
TRBV7-2	TRBJ2-1	NA	NA	CASSLYQGVNEQFF	TGTGCCAGCAGCTTGTACCAGGGAGTCAATGAGCAGTTCTTC
TRBV19	TRBJ2-1	NA	NA	CASKGRAQYNEQFF	TGTGCCAGTAAGGGAAGGGCCCAATACAATGAGCAGTTCTTC
TRBV11-2	TRBJ1-2	NA	NA	CASSLASGYGARGYTF	TGTGCCAGCAGCTTAGCTTCAGGGTACGGGGCGCGGGGCTACACCTTC
TRBV5-6	TRBJ2-7	NA	once	CASSFPGYEQYF	TGTGCCAGCAGCTTCCCCGGCTACGAGCAGTACTTC
TRBV5-4	TRBJ2-3	NA	NA	CASSLEGGRTDTQYF	TGTGCCAGCAGCCTGGAAGGAGGGCGGACAGATACGCAGTATTTT
TRBV5-1	TRBJ1-6	TRBD1	once	CASSRSGTENNSPLHF	TGCGCCAGCAGTAGATCCGGGACAGAGAATAATTCACCCCTCCACTTT
TRBV30	TRBJ1-2	NA	NA	CAWNEASPNYGYTF	TGTGCCTGGAATGAGGCATCACCTAACTATGGCTACACCTTC
TRBV9	TRBJ1-2	NA	NA	CASSVGPVGEGYTF	TGTGCCAGCAGCGTAGGGCCCGTCGGAGAAGGCTACACCTTC
TRBV7-8	TRBJ1-6	TRBD1	once	CASSLGQLYNSPLHF	TGTGCCAGCAGCTTGGGACAGTTATATAATTCACCCCTCCACTTT
TRBV10-3	TRBJ1-1	TRBD1	NA	CAISLQGVGTEAFF	TGTGCCATCAGTTTACAGGGGGTAGGCACTGAAGCTTTCTTT
TRBV6-5	TRBJ1-1	NA	NA	CASSYSSGVNTEAFF	TGTGCCAGCAGTTACTCGTCAGGGGTGAACACTGAAGCTTTCTTT
TRBV6-5	TRBJ2-1	TRBD2	NA	CASRAPSGRRNEQFF	TGTGCCAGCAGGGCCCCTAGCGGGAGGAGGAATGAGCAGTTCTTC
TRBV5-1	TRBJ2-3	NA	NA	CASSLSTVPGDTQYF	TGCGCCAGCAGCTTGTCGACAGTACCGGGAGATACGCAGTATTTT
TRBV5-6	TRBJ2-4	TRBD1	once	CASSIGTGGRKNIQYF	TGTGCCAGCAGCATCGGGACAGGGGGACGCAAAAACATTCAGTACTTC
TRBV4-2	TRBJ2-3	NA	NA	CASSQGNVPDTQYF	TGTGCCAGCAGCCAAGGTAACGTCCCTGACACGCAGTATTTT
TRBV4-1	TRBJ2-7	NA	NA	CASSLTFSGTSSYEQYF	TGCGCCAGCAGCCTGACCTTTTCCGGGACGTCGAGCTACGAGCAGTACTTC
TRBV13	TRBJ1-6	NA	NA	CASSLFGGRNSPLHF	TGTGCCAGCAGCTTATTCGGGGGGCGGAATTCACCCCTCCACTTT
TRBV5-1	TRBJ2-1	NA	NA	CASSLEASLKGQNEQFF	TGCGCCAGCAGCTTGGAGGCCAGCCTAAAGGGCCAGAATGAGCAGTTCTTC
TRBV11-2	TRBJ1-2	NA	NA	CASRRGGFSGYTF	TGTGCCAGCCGCCGGGGAGGGTTCAGCGGCTACACCTTC
TRBV2	TRBJ2-7	TRBD2	NA	CASTILAGGPYEQYF	TGTGCCAGCACGATACTAGCGGGGGGCCCGTACGAGCAGTACTTC
TRBV5-1	TRBJ2-2	NA	NA	CASRRADENTGELFF	TGCGCCAGCAGGAGAGCGGATGAGAACACCGGGGAGCTGTTTTTT
TRBV6-5	TRBJ2-7	NA	NA	CASSYSRRGPYEQYF	TGTGCCAGCAGTTACTCGCGTAGGGGACCCTACGAGCAGTACTTC